This T cell receptor (beta chain) was sequenced for a study of glioma-infiltrating T cells after dendritic cell vaccination (dated by TCRdb to the mid-2010s). Notes on the research overall: The cohort included roughly 15 glioblastoma patients drawn from Phase I and II dendritic cell vaccination trials, of whom 9 were newly diagnosed and 6 had recurrent disease. Patients received autologous tumor lysate-pulsed dendritic cell vaccination between about 2002 and 2013. The vaccine consisted of monocyte-derived dendritic cells cultured less than eight days with IL-4 and GM-CSF, then pulsed overnight with autologous tumor lysate. Patients received three intradermal dendritic cell vaccine injections at biweekly intervals in the arm below the axilla. Tumor-infiltrating lymphocyte content was quantified and tumor and blood repertoires were compared in dendritic cell-vaccinated glioblastoma patients by deep sequencing of TCR beta CDR3 regions. TCR sequencing metrics, including TIL content and tumor-blood repertoire overlap, were correlated with survival after dendritic cell vaccination. Summary of the overall study and its limitations: After dendritic cell vaccination, a higher estimated pretreatment TIL content predicted longer time to progression and overall survival. The TCR overlap response model with three groups was called speculative and said to need prospective validation. No direct relationship between TCR clonality and survival was found, suggesting that a diverse polyclonal response may matter. The cohort was small and heterogeneous, only a few patients had full blood and tumor sets, and even fewer had initial-recurrent tumor pairs.

TCRB CDR3 regions were amplified from approximately 2 ug genomic DNA, or all available DNA if less, using the immunoSEQ assay. Multiplex PCR used 60 forward primers for TCR V beta segments and 13 reverse primers for J beta segments. Synthetic control templates were spiked into each sample at limiting dilution to estimate reads per starting template. Sequencing produced 87 bp reads on the Illumina HiSeq System. As for the authors' bioinformatics: PCR and sequencing errors were removed by a nearest neighbor algorithm that merged closely related sequences. TCR overlap was measured as the percentage of unique tumor TCR beta sequences that were also present in the peripheral blood of the same patient. TCRdb obtained this table from immuneACCESS and retained in-frame rearrangements with V and J assigned. These tables miss some clones; where compared with another copy, unresolved V genes account for less than half of the shortfall, and the remainder is unexplained. V and J calls and clone size are given by that table; D and trimming were obtained from the DNA. The sample data list about 73,000 clones, and about four fifths of these were observed just once. In total, the top ten clones hold 2.1% of the sample.

Patients were selected on the basis of adequate residual fresh-frozen tumor tissue and more than two years of available survival data. Although molecular status otherwise differed among the glioblastoma patients, no patient had an isocitrate dehydrogenase mutation. PBMC collection took place before vaccination, two weeks after the third vaccination, and at tumor progression if progression occurred. The Qiagen DNeasy Blood extraction Kit was used for extraction of genomic DNA. Reading the germline V gene gives CDR1 SGHRS and CDR2 YFSETQ. The junction carries 11 bases between V and J, which are trimmed by 4 bases and 7 bases respectively. The cysteine opens and the phenylalanine closes a CDR3 of 13 amino acids. The only DNA kept is the CDR3, 39 bases in frame from the first base. Points on this clone: Its recognized antigen is unknown. No base quality values were provided; no much bigger clone lies one nucleotide off.

Recombination linked TRBV5-1 to TRBJ2-2, with TRBD2 perhaps the D gene, on 5 matching bases. The TCR sequence derives from a human donor with glioblastoma. This specimen consisted of blood, obtained before dendritic cell vaccination. The CDR3 in this case is CASSTQAGGELFF. The DNA is TGCGCCAGCAGCACCCAGGCGGGCGGGGAGCTGTTTTTT. Reference TRBV5-1 and TRBJ2-2 genes cover what lies past the CDR3, so the full variable domain is KAGVTQTPRYLIKTRGQQVTLSCSPISGHRSVSWYQQTPGQGLQFLFEYFSETQRNKGNFPGRFSGRQFSNSRSEMNVSTLELGDSALYLCASSTQAGGELFFGEGSRLTVL.